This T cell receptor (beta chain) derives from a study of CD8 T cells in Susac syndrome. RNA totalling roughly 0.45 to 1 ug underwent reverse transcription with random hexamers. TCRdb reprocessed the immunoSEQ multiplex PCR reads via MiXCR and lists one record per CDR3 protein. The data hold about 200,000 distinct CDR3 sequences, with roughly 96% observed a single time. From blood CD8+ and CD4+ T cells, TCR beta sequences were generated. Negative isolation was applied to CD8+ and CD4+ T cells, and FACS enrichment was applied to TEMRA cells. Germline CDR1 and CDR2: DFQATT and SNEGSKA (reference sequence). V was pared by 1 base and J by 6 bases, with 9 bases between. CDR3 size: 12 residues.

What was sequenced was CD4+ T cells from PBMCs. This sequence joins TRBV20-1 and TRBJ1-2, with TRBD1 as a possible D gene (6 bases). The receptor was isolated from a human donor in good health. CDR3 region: CSARVGAHGYTF. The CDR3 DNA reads TGCAGTGCTAGAGTGGGGGCTCATGGCTACACCTTC.